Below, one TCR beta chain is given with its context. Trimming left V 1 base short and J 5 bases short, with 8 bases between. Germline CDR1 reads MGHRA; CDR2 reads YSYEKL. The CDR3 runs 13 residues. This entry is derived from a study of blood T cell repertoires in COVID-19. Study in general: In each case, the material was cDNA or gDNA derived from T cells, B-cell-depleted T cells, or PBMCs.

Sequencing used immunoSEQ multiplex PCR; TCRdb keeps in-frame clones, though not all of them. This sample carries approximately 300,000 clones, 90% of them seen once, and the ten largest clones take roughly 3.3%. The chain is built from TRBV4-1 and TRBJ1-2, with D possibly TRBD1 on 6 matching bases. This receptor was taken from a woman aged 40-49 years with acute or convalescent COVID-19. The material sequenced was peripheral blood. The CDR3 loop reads CASSQGTDYGYTF. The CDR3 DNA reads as TGCGCCAGCAGCCAAGGGACAGATTATGGCTACACCTTC.